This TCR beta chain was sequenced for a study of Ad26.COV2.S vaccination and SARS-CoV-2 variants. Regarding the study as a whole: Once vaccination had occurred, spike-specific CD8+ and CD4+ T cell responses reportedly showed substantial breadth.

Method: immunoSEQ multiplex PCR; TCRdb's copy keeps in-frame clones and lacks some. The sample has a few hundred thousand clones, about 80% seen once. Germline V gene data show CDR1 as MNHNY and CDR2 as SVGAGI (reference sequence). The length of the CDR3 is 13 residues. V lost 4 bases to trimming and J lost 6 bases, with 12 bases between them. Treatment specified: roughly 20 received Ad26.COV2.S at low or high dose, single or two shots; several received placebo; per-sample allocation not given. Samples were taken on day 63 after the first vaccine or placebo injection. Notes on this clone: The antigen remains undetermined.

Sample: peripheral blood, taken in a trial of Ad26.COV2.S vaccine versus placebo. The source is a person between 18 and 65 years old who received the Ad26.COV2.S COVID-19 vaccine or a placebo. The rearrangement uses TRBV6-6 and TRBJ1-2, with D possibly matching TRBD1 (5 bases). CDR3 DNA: TGTGCCAGCAGTTTGGGCAGGGTCGATGGCTACACCTTC. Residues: CASSLGRVDGYTF.